These 32 T cell receptor beta chains originate from one sample sequenced in a study of cytomegalovirus exposure and HLA in healthy donors. PCR used 60 Vbeta primers and 13 Jbeta primers. Repertoires were generated with immunoSEQ multiplex PCR, while TCRdb's copy carries only in-frame clones and drops some. Altogether 90,000 to 150,000 clones are present, roughly 80% being singletons, with the ten largest covering 2% to 3%. Specimen: PBMCs. These receptors all come from a female donor in good health and CMV-seronegative.

This chain uses TRBV4-3 with TRBJ1-2, with D possibly matching TRBD1 (6 bases). This CDR3 has 20 residues. V lost 0 bases and J lost 6, with 29 bases in between. Germline loops: CDR1 LGHNA, CDR2 YSLEER. The CDR3 nucleotides read TGCGCCAGCAGCCAAGATTTCCCGACCTTGACAGGATTACCAATAGATGGCTACACCTTC. Protein product: CASSQDFPTLTGLPIDGYTF.

Only a few counts were recorded for this clone. The chain carries TRBV5-4 and TRBJ1-1; the match to TRBD1 covers 8 bases. Germline CDR1 is SGHNT and CDR2 is YYREEE (reference sequence). J lost 6 bases, V lost 5 bases, and 3 bases had no gene match. The CDR3 sequence is 12 residues long. CDR3 nucleotides: TGTGCCAGCAGAATACAGGGGGCTGAAGCTTTCTTT. Protein sequence: CASRIQGAEAFF.

The chain joins TRBV30 to TRBJ1-4, with unresolved D. Germline CDR1 reads GTSNPN; CDR2 reads SVGIG (reference sequence). The CDR3 contains 13 residues. V dropped 3 bases and J dropped 6 bases, with 11 bases sitting between them. CDR3 DNA: TGTGCCTGGAGGGGCCCGGGAGATGAAAAACTGTTTTTT. Encoded protein: CAWRGPGDEKLFF.

The chain employs TRBV7-8 and TRBJ2-7; 7 positions agree with TRBD1. CDR3 length equals 16 residues. The V segment lost 5 bases and the J segment 0 bases; nucleotides outside the gene matches: 10. Germline values: CDR1 SGHVS, CDR2 FQNEAQ. The CDR3 loop reads CASSRHRDSSSYEQYF. In DNA, the CDR3 is TGTGCCAGCAGCAGACACCGGGACAGTAGCTCCTACGAGCAGTACTTC.

On this clone: Other DNA sequences from this sample encode an identical CDR3 as well. The chain joins TRBV7-3 to TRBJ2-3, with 7 nucleotides matching TRBD2. The CDR3 loop spans 14 amino acids. CDR1 SGHTA and CDR2 FQGTGA come from the germline V gene. Germline trimming cut 0 bases from V and 4 bases from J; bases unmatched to any gene: 1. The CDR3: CASSLTGGADTQYF. As DNA, the CDR3 is TGTGCCAGCAGCTTAACGGGGGGGGCAGATACGCAGTATTTT.

The gene calls are TRBV2 and TRBJ2-3; 10 bases agree with TRBD2. The CDR3 covers 15 residues. With V trimmed by 6 bases and J by 1 base, 4 bases remained unmatched. Germline values: CDR1 SNHLY, CDR2 FYNNEI. The CDR3 reads CASSAGTSGTDTQYF. Written as DNA, the CDR3 is TGTGCCAGCAGCGCCGGGACTAGCGGCACAGATACGCAGTATTTT.

The chain uses TRBV6-6 and TRBJ1-4; the match to TRBD1 covers 7 bases. In germline, CDR1 is MNHNY, CDR2 SVGAGI (reference sequence). The CDR3 sequence is 15 residues long. Losses at the gene ends were 4 bases for V and 5 bases for J; bases not matched to a gene: 7. CDR3 residues: CASSSRDSLNEKLFF. DNA of the CDR3: TGTGCCAGCAGTTCTCGGGACAGCCTAAATGAAAAACTGTTTTTT.

The V gene is TRBV2, the J gene TRBJ1-4, with 9 bases matching TRBD1. J lost 6 bases, V lost 5 bases, and 7 bases had no gene match. This CDR3 region has 15 residues. CDR1 is SNHLY and CDR2 is FYNNEI in the germline V gene. CDR3 nucleotide sequence: TGTGCCAGCAGTTCAGACAGGGGGGTCGATGAAAAACTGTTTTTT. Encoded protein: CASSSDRGVDEKLFF.

This clone was detected only a few times. The rearrangement links TRBV6-1 to TRBJ2-2; D ambiguous. The CDR3 covers 13 residues. V was pared by 6 bases and J by 3 bases, with 8 bases between. From germline, CDR1 is MNHNS and CDR2 SASEGT. The DNA for the CDR3 is TGTGCCAGCAGCGAGGCGGACACCGGGGAGCTGTTTTTT. Protein: CASSEADTGELFF.

The J gene is TRBJ2-2, the V gene TRBV4-2, with TRBD1 as a possible D gene (6 bases). The CDR3 length is 18 residues. V dropped 6 bases and J dropped 0 bases, with 20 bases sitting between them. CDR1 and CDR2 from the germline V gene are LGHNA and YNFKEQ. The CDR3 region is CASRPNPSGTTNTGELFF. Here the CDR3 DNA reads TGTGCCAGCAGGCCTAATCCGTCCGGGACAACGAACACCGGGGAGCTGTTTTTT.

This clone was counted only a few times. The CDR3 is CASSPRAGRTYEQYF. Here the CDR3 DNA reads TGTGCCAGCAGTCCCCGAGCGGGGAGGACCTACGAGCAGTACTTC. The chain has TRBV6-5 and TRBJ2-7; 7 positions agree with TRBD2. The CDR3 length is 15 residues. Germline CDR1 is MNHEY and CDR2 is SVGAGI. V gave up 5 bases and J gave up 2 bases; unmatched junction bases: 9.

This chain uses TRBV7-8 with TRBJ2-7, with 8 nucleotides matching TRBD1. The V gene's germline CDR1 is SGHVS and CDR2 FQNEAQ. There are 14 residues in the CDR3. V gave up 5 bases and J gave up 6 bases; unmatched junction bases: 9. DNA of the CDR3: TGTGCCAGCAGCCTAAGGACAGGGCTCGGCGAGCAGTACTTC. As protein: CASSLRTGLGEQYF.

The count of this clone is one. V and J are TRBV25-1 and TRBJ2-2; D perhaps matches TRBD2 (6 bases). CDR1 is MGHDK, CDR2 SYGVNS, per germline. V shed 8 bases and J shed 5 bases, with 12 bases lying between them. There are 13 residues in the CDR3. CDR3 coding DNA: TGTGCCAGCGCCCCGGGGAGGACCGGGGAGCTGTTTTTT. As protein: CASAPGRTGELFF.

The genes are TRBV5-6 and TRBJ1-4; 7 bases are a match to TRBD1. This CDR3 region has 14 residues. Germline lookup yields CDR1 SGHDT and CDR2 YYEEEE. With 4 bases clipped from V and 3 bases from J, the junction kept 3 bases outside the gene matches. CDR3 residues: CASSPGQANEKLFF. The CDR3 DNA reads TGTGCCAGCAGCCCCGGACAGGCTAATGAAAAACTGTTTTTT.

The chain employs TRBV9 and TRBJ1-5, with unresolved D. Trimming pared 0 bases from V and 0 bases from J, leaving 7 bases between. CDR3 length: 15 amino acids. Germline values: CDR1 SGDLS, CDR2 YYNGEE. The chain's CDR3 is CASSVDGNSNQPQHF. Here the CDR3 DNA reads TGTGCCAGCAGCGTAGACGGGAATAGCAATCAGCCCCAGCATTTT.

This clone appeared a single time. The chain links TRBV7-8 to TRBJ2-1, with TRBD2 identical over 12 bases. J lost 6 bases, V lost 5 bases, and 14 bases had no gene match. The CDR3 totals 18 residues. Per the germline V gene, CDR1 is SGHVS and CDR2 is FQNEAQ. The CDR3 reads CASSPKTSGGERSNEQFF. In DNA form, the CDR3 reads TGTGCCAGCAGCCCAAAGACTAGCGGGGGAGAACGCTCCAATGAGCAGTTCTTC. The whole variable domain, remainder taken from reference TRBV7-8 and TRBJ2-1, is GAGVSQSPRYKVAKRGQDVALRCDPISGHVSLFWYQQALGQGPEFLTYFQNEAQLDKSGLPSDRFFAERPEGSVSTLKIQRTQQEDSAVYLCASSPKTSGGERSNEQFFGPGTRLTVL.

The chain combines TRBV7-2 with TRBJ2-2; D is unclear. The CDR3 covers 16 residues. Trimming cost V 3 bases and J 6 bases, with 17 bases left between them. Germline V gene data show CDR1 as SGHTA and CDR2 as FQGNSA. CDR3 nucleotides: TGTGCCAGCAGCTTGCTAGACTCCGGGTACCCCGGGGAGCTGTTTTTT. It encodes CASSLLDSGYPGELFF.

Only a few counts were recorded for this clone. This chain uses TRBV19 with TRBJ1-2, with D unresolved. The CDR3 is made up of 11 amino acids. V was clipped by 4 bases and J by 4 bases, with 4 bases between them. The germline V gene has CDR1 LNHDA and CDR2 SQIVND (reference sequence). CDR3 nucleotide sequence: TGTGCCAGTAGTACAATCTATGGCTACACCTTC. It translates to CASSTIYGYTF.

The chain is built from TRBV6-5 and TRBJ2-1; tentatively, D is TRBD2 (7 bases). The V and J ends lost 2 bases and 4 bases respectively, with 12 bases between them. Germline values: CDR1 MNHEY, CDR2 SVGAGI. The CDR3 is made up of 15 amino acids. The CDR3 loop is CASSYGGRGYNEQFF. In nucleotides, the CDR3 is TGTGCCAGCAGTTACGGGGGGCGGGGGTACAATGAGCAGTTCTTC.

The chain combines TRBV7-9 with TRBJ2-3; 14 bases agree with TRBD2. This CDR3 comprises 18 residues. Germline trimming cut 5 bases from V and 2 bases from J; bases unmatched to any gene: 9. The germline V gene has CDR1 SEHNR and CDR2 FQNEAQ (reference sequence). DNA for the CDR3: TGTGCCAGCAGCACGGGACTAGCGGGGGCCTTGTCCACAGATACGCAGTATTTT. This translates into CASSTGLAGALSTDTQYF.

The V gene is TRBV6-1, the J gene TRBJ1-2; possible D gene TRBD1, 6 bases. V was trimmed by 1 base and J by 2 bases, leaving 17 bases between them. The CDR3 totals 17 residues. Germline CDR1 and CDR2: MNHNS and SASEGT. CDR3 loop: CASSEESSATGNYGYTF. The CDR3 coding sequence is TGTGCCAGCAGTGAAGAGTCCTCTGCAACAGGGAACTATGGCTACACCTTC.

V gene TRBV5-8 combines with J gene TRBJ2-5; D possibly corresponds to TRBD1 (5 bases). The J call may be mistaken, given a closer DNA end match to TRBJ2-7. Per germline, CDR1 SGHTS and CDR2 YDEGEE. The CDR3 contains 11 residues. The CDR3 DNA reads as TGTGCCAGCAGGCAGGGCTACGAGCAGTACTTC. Translating it yields CASRQGYEQYF.

Written as DNA, the CDR3 is TGCAGCGTTGAAGAGGACAGGGGTCGGGTGTGGGGCTACACCTTC. Amino acids: CSVEEDRGRVWGYTF. The chain has TRBV29-1 and TRBJ1-2; 9 positions match TRBD1. The J segment lost 8 bases and the V segment lost 0 bases, leaving 10 bases of the junction unmatched. CDR3 size: 15 residues. CDR1 and CDR2 from the germline V gene are SQVTM and ANQGSEA.

The J gene is TRBJ2-3, the V gene TRBV2, with D unresolved. V lost 1 base, J lost 8 bases, and 13 bases lay in between. The CDR3 covers 14 residues. Germline lookup yields CDR1 SNHLY and CDR2 FYNNEI. The CDR3 DNA reads as TGTGCCAGCAGTGAAGTTCCCCCCCCCGTTACGCAGTATTTT. This translates into CASSEVPPPVTQYF.

This clone was observed many times. The J gene is TRBJ2-3, the V gene TRBV6-1; 10 nucleotides line up with TRBD2. The CDR3 sequence is 16 residues long. Per the germline V gene, CDR1 is MNHNS and CDR2 is SASEGT. Trimming removed 2 bases from V and 6 bases from J; junction bases left unmatched: 8. CDR3 amino acids: CASSEMSGRGSDTQYF. In DNA, the CDR3 is TGTGCCAGCAGTGAAATGAGCGGGAGGGGTTCGGATACGCAGTATTTT.

This clone was counted a few times. This chain joins TRBV5-8 and TRBJ1-3; D remains unclear. The CDR3 has 14 residues. Germline V gene data show CDR1 as SGHTS and CDR2 as YDEGEE. The ends were cut back, 3 bases at V and 7 bases at J, with 14 bases in the middle. This chain's CDR3 is CASSSRYNENTIYF. As DNA, the CDR3 is TGTGCCAGCAGCTCGAGGTACAACGAGAACACCATATATTTT.

The rearrangement links TRBV30 to TRBJ2-3; TRBD1 aligns across 9 bases. The CDR3 has 12 residues. Germline loops: CDR1 GTSNPN, CDR2 SVGIG (reference sequence). V lost 5 bases, J lost 9 bases, and 6 bases stayed unmatched. CDR3 protein: CAWGDRAWTQYF. For the CDR3, the DNA is TGTGCCTGGGGGGACAGGGCATGGACGCAGTATTTT.

This clone was seen a handful of times. V is TRBV4-3 and J is TRBJ1-1; a possible D gene is TRBD1 (6 bases). This CDR3 is built from 16 residues. Per the germline V gene, CDR1 is LGHNA and CDR2 is YSLEER. V was pared by 0 bases and J by 6 bases, with 17 bases between. CDR3 nucleotide sequence: TGCGCCAGCAGCCAAGATGTCGGGGGGCGCAGGGCTGAAGCTTTCTTT. As protein: CASSQDVGGRRAEAFF.

The V gene is TRBV2, the J gene TRBJ1-4, with 7 bases lining up with TRBD1. The germline V gene encodes CDR1 SNHLY and CDR2 FYNNEI. CDR3 length equals 14 residues. V lost 5 bases, J lost 6 bases, and 6 bases stayed unmatched. This chain's CDR3 is CASSLQGNDEKLFF. The CDR3 DNA reads as TGTGCCAGCAGTTTACAGGGGAACGATGAAAAACTGTTTTTT.

The chain links TRBV30 to TRBJ1-4, with a weak D call TRBD1 (6 bases). Looked up from germline, CDR1 is GTSNPN and CDR2 is SVGIG (reference sequence). V lost 4 bases and J lost 4, with 16 bases in between. The CDR3 is 15 residues long. The chain's CDR3 is CAWIDPTGDNEKLFF. DNA of the CDR3: TGTGCCTGGATAGACCCGACAGGAGATAATGAAAAACTGTTTTTT.

J is TRBJ2-2 and V is TRBV12-5, with D tentatively TRBD1 (6 bases). From germline, CDR1 is LGHNT and CDR2 FRNRAP. V lost 6 bases to trimming and J lost 3 bases, with 11 bases between them. The CDR3 consists of 14 residues. The CDR3 DNA reads as TGTGCTAGTGGGGGGGACACACACACCGGGGAGCTGTTTTTT. It yields the protein CASGGDTHTGELFF.

This clone was picked up a small number of times. J is TRBJ2-1 and V is TRBV28; D is unresolved. The CDR3 extends over 13 amino acids. Germline V gene sequence: CDR1 MDHEN, CDR2 SYDVKM. V shed 4 bases and J shed 3 bases, with 7 bases lying between them. The CDR3 reads CASSSYDYNEQFF. The CDR3 DNA is TGTGCCAGCAGTTCCTATGACTACAATGAGCAGTTCTTC.